Sequencing of this T cell receptor (beta chain) was carried out in a study of shared clonotypes between healthy human individuals. In the study overall: Every donor yielded three CD4 naive, three CD4 memory, two CD8 naive and one CD8 memory plate. Notes on the study in general: It was observed that roughly 5.4% of naive CD4 clonotypes were shared across a few donors. Only blood samples were collected, and tissue repertoires likely differ.

About this clone: Its matching antigen is unknown.

Sorted-subset replicate PCR reactions were performed with about 200 ng DNA, corresponding to tens of thousands of T cell genomes. TCRdb's copy holds only in-frame clones and misses some; the assay was immunoSEQ multiplex PCR. The top ten clones hold approximately 0.37% of a sample with some 2.4 million clones, more than 85% of them seen once. Germline V CDR1 and CDR2: SGHAT, FQNNGV. The CDR3 extends over 14 amino acids. V lost 8 bases and J lost 5; bases outside the gene matches: 9. This sequence originates from a young man in good health. Some clones in this sample may be carry-over from other donors' samples. The chain joins TRBV11-2 to TRBJ2-3; 8 positions match TRBD2. Material for sequencing was naive CD4+ T cells from PBMCs. Subset noted: CD45RA+ positively selected. The CDR3 loop reads CASARGGGQDTQYF. CDR3 nucleotides: TGTGCCAGCGCCCGGGGGGGAGGGCAAGATACGCAGTATTTT. The full variable domain, rest sourced from reference TRBV11-2 and TRBJ2-3, is EAGVAQSPRYKIIEKRQSVAFWCNPISGHATLYWYQQILGQGPKLLIQFQNNGVVDDSQLPKDRFSAERLKGVDSTLKIQPAKLEDSAVYLCASARGGGQDTQYFGPGTRLTVL.